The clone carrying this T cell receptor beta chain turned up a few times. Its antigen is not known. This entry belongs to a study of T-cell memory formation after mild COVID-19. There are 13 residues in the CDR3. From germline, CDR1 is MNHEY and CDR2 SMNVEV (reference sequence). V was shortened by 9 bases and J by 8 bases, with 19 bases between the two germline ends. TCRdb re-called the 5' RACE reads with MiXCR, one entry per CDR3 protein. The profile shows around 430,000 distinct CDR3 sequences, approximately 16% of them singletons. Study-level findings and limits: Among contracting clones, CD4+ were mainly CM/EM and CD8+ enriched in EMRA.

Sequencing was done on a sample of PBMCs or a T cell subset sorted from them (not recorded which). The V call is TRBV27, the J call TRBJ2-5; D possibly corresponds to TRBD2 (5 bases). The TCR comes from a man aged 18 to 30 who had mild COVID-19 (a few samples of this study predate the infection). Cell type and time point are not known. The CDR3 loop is CASASGNGNTQYF. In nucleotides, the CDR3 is TGTGCCAGTGCGTCCGGGAACGGAAATACCCAGTACTTC.